The rows below give T cell receptor beta chains drawn from one sample of a study of tumor-infiltrating T cells and Merkel cell polyomavirus. Some clones are missing from TCRdb's copy, which holds only in-frame ones; the method was immunoSEQ multiplex PCR. Found here are about 25,000 clones, 70% to 90% of them singletons; the top ten hold about 2.9%. The specimen sequenced was lymph node tissue. These TCRs come from a man aged 45-65 years with Merkel cell carcinoma. The conserved cysteine and the conserved F or W are not part of the CDR3 here. Clone sizes are given selectively: once, few, many, or a class where the clone is expanded.

. | TRBV6-1 | ASRDFVTSYNEQF
. | TRBV28 | ATLSRRQY
. | TRBV4-2 | ASSQGGPIYGYT
. | TRBV5-1 | ASSTTSGGPGSYNEQF
few | TRBV5-6 | ASSPDRGRSTEAF
once | TRBV9 | ASSAFQGRGRVGDTQY
. | TRBV6-5 | ASRGSGDYGYT
. | TRBV5-4 | ASSWAEGLGQF
. | TRBV6-1 | ASSEDLLIFSYNEQF
. | TRBV5-1 | ASSLGDRPYEQY
few | TRBV6-5 | ASSLGTSGTYEQY
. | TRBV5-1 | ASSLGGGLSSYNEQF
few | TRBV6-1 | ASSEIEGYGYT
. | TRBV28 | ASRVPTAMNTEAF
medium-sized | TRBV19 | ASSPFFGNTIY
. | TRBV25-1 | ASSEMGRGYT
. | TRBV5-4 | ASSSGRGTINTEAF
. | TRBV19 | ASSRRAGEGADTQY
. | TRBV5-3 | ARSLLAGSTDTQY
. | TRBV6-6 | ASTPQREGNGEQY
few | TRBV12-5 | ASGLGLAGGEF